This TCR beta chain was sequenced for a study of shared clonotypes between healthy human individuals. Study-level points and caveats: Naive CD4 clonotypes overlapped across a handful of donors at roughly 5.1%.

The CD4+ fraction was divided into a CD45RA+ naive subset and a CD45RA-negative memory subset. Execution of the assay was at deep level. The sorted-subset replicate PCRs were given about 210 ng DNA, which is 25,000 to 35,000 T cell genomes. Some clones are missing from TCRdb's copy, which holds only in-frame ones; the method was immunoSEQ multiplex PCR. The sample has around 180,000 clones, about 93% seen once. With regard to this clone: What it recognizes is unknown.

The origin of this receptor is a woman aged 30 to 39 in good health. Sequencing input: naive CD4+ T cells sorted from blood. Subset: CD45RA+ positively selected.

CDR3 nucleotides: TGTGCCAGCAGCTTAGTGACTAGCGGGAGCCGCGAGCAGTACTTC. This translates into CASSLVTSGSREQYF. This chain links TRBV11-2 with TRBJ2-7; 12 nucleotides line up with TRBD2. V lost 1 base and J lost 6; bases outside the gene matches: 4. The CDR3 sequence is 15 residues long. Germline-derived CDR1 and CDR2 are SGHAT and FQNNGV.